Listed here are 8 T cell receptor beta chains from one sample, sequenced in a study of response to subunit inactivated influenza vaccine. TCRdb re-derived calls from the RT-PCR reads in MiXCR, one entry per CDR3 protein. The repertoire holds 500,000 to 550,000 distinct CDR3 sequences, with under 9% as singletons. The sequenced sample was PBMCs from blood, obtained less than 25 months after vaccination. The receptor source for this set is a man aged 50-75 years who received an inactivated influenza vaccine.

This clonotype was observed at least ten times. V usage is TRBV7-9 and J usage is TRBJ2-4, with D possibly TRBD2 on 6 matching bases. V was clipped by 4 bases and J by 6 bases, with 13 bases between them. In germline, CDR1 is SEHNR, CDR2 FQNEAQ (reference sequence). The CDR3 spans 14 residues. The CDR3 nucleotides are TGTGCCAGCAGCTCGGGGCTCGGGGGAAACATTCAGTACTTC. Amino acids: CASSSGLGGNIQYF.

The chain uses TRBV10-3 and TRBJ2-7, with TRBD2 matching over 11 bases. J was trimmed by 3 bases and V by 0 bases; bases with no gene match: 7. CDR1 is ENHRY, CDR2 SYGVKD, per germline. The length of the CDR3 is 17 residues. CDR3: CAISESELAGVNYEQYF. For the CDR3, the DNA is TGTGCCATCAGTGAGTCCGAACTAGCGGGAGTTAACTACGAGCAGTACTTC.

The sample holds many counts of this clonotype. The chain is built from TRBV24-1 and TRBJ2-1; D is tentatively TRBD1 or TRBD2 (5 bases each). V was shortened by 2 bases and J by 4 bases, with 14 bases between the two germline ends. Germline values: CDR1 KGHDR, CDR2 SFDVKD. The CDR3 sequence is 16 residues long. The CDR3 nucleotides are TGTGCCACCAGTGATTACACCGGGACGGAATACAATGAGCAGTTCTTC. Its protein is CATSDYTGTEYNEQFF.

A few counts support this clonotype. In DNA form, the CDR3 reads TGTGCCAGCCACCAACACCCGAACACTGAAGCTTTCTTT. Protein product: CASHQHPNTEAFF. The chain is built from TRBV6-1 and TRBJ1-1; unclear D gene. Germline V gene sequence: CDR1 MNHNS, CDR2 SASEGT. The ends were cut back, 8 bases at V and 1 base at J, with 11 bases in the middle. The CDR3 loop spans 13 amino acids.

This clonotype was seen once. This chain links TRBV20-1 with TRBJ2-7; D tentatively fits TRBD1 or TRBD2 (5 bases each). Trimming removed 7 bases at V and 0 bases at J, with 13 bases between. The CDR3 covers 13 residues. Germline CDR1 is DFQATT and CDR2 is SNEGSKA (reference sequence). The CDR3 DNA reads as TGCAGTGTGAGGGGTACTAGCTCCTACGAGCAGTACTTC. Amino acids: CSVRGTSSYEQYF.

The chain recombines TRBV28 with TRBJ2-7, with TRBD2 matching over 9 bases. The CDR3 has 13 amino acids. Looked up from germline, CDR1 is MDHEN and CDR2 is SYDVKM. V trimming: 10 bases; J trimming: 3 bases; junction bases outside the gene matches: 7. CDR3 in DNA: TGTGCCATACGTAGCGGGAGCCACTACGAGCAGTACTTC. The encoded protein is CAIRSGSHYEQYF.

The chain carries TRBV7-8 and TRBJ2-5; 9 nucleotides line up with TRBD2. The germline V gene has CDR1 SGHVS and CDR2 FQNEAQ. The J segment lost 4 bases and the V segment lost 5 bases, leaving 11 bases of the junction unmatched. The length of the CDR3 is 16 residues. CDR3 nucleotide sequence: TGTGCCAGCAGCGTTAGTCGTCTAGCGGGGAGAGAGACCCAGTACTTC. The encoded protein is CASSVSRLAGRETQYF.

In this sample, this clonotype turned up a few times. V gene TRBV24-1 combines with J gene TRBJ2-2; D ambiguous. Germline CDR1 KGHDR, CDR2 SFDVKD. V was shortened by 4 bases and J by 0 bases, with 5 bases between the two germline ends. The CDR3 is made up of 14 amino acids. The CDR3 here is CATSDGTNTGELFF. The CDR3 coding sequence is TGTGCCACCAGTGACGGTACGAACACCGGGGAGCTGTTTTTT.